This is a list of T cell receptor beta chains from one sample in a study of shared clonotypes between healthy human individuals. Here immunoSEQ multiplex PCR was the method, and the copy in TCRdb shows in-frame clones only, minus some. The table shows 2 million to 2.5 million clones, with approximately 93% occurring only once. The sequenced sample consisted of naive CD4+ T cells from PBMCs. These receptors all come from a man between 18 and 29 years old in good health. Some clones in this sample may be carry-over from other donors' samples. CDR3s include the opening cysteine and the closing phenylalanine or tryptophan. The D gene is left open where the match is weak. Expanded clones are given a class, and other clones once, few, many or no size at all.

d_call	v_call	clone_size	j_call	cdr3_aa	cdr3_nt
-	TRBV5-1	-	TRBJ2-5	CASSGAGSETQYF	TGCGCCAGCAGCGGGGCAGGGTCGGAGACCCAGTACTTC
TRBD2	TRBV27	-	TRBJ2-2	CASSLGLAGTGELFF	TGTGCCAGCAGTCTGGGACTAGCGGGGACCGGGGAGCTGTTTTTT
TRBD1	TRBV25-1	-	TRBJ2-3	CASSEGLQGADTQYF	TGTGCCAGCAGTGAAGGTCTTCAGGGGGCAGATACGCAGTATTTT
-	TRBV7-3	-	TRBJ2-2	CASSLTVGTGELFF	TGTGCCAGCAGCTTAACGGTGGGCACCGGGGAGCTGTTTTTT
-	TRBV7-7	-	TRBJ2-7	CASSPLGGEQYF	TGTGCCAGCAGCCCCCTCGGGGGCGAGCAGTACTTC
TRBD2	TRBV19	-	TRBJ2-1	CASSIQGLAGPYNEQFF	TGTGCCAGTAGTATACAGGGACTAGCGGGACCCTACAATGAGCAGTTCTTC
-	TRBV5-6	-	TRBJ2-2	CASSLGRDTGELFF	TGTGCCAGCAGCTTGGGCCGGGACACCGGGGAGCTGTTTTTT
-	TRBV25-1	once	TRBJ2-5	CASSGGTIQETQYF	TGTGCCAGCAGTGGCGGGACAATACAAGAGACCCAGTACTTC
-	TRBV6-5	once	TRBJ1-1	CASRNHRNTEAFF	TGTGCCAGCAGAAACCATAGGAACACTGAAGCTTTCTTT
-	TRBV28	-	TRBJ2-2	CASSSYTVPGELFF	TGTGCCAGCAGTTCCTACACAGTGCCCGGGGAGCTGTTTTTT
TRBD1	TRBV7-7	-	TRBJ1-3	CASSEGQNSGNTIYF	TGTGCCAGCAGCGAGGGACAGAACTCTGGAAACACCATATATTTT
-	TRBV2	-	TRBJ2-5	CASSGPGGETQYF	TGTGCCAGCAGTGGACCTGGAGGAGAGACCCAGTACTTC
TRBD1	TRBV19	-	TRBJ2-5	CASSSGTGVPETQYF	TGTGCCAGTAGTAGCGGGACAGGGGTCCCAGAGACCCAGTACTTC
-	TRBV15	-	TRBJ2-7	CATSRVAALEQYF	TGTGCCACCAGCAGAGTGGCGGCTCTCGAGCAGTACTTC
TRBD1	TRBV27	-	TRBJ1-4	CASSKLTGGSGEKLFF	TGTGCCAGCAGTAAACTTACAGGGGGCAGCGGTGAAAAACTGTTTTTT
-	TRBV15	-	TRBJ2-5	CATSPGTWETQYF	TGTGCCACCAGCCCTGGGACGTGGGAGACCCAGTACTTC
-	TRBV29-1	-	TRBJ2-7	CSVDPGEAPYEQYF	TGCAGCGTTGATCCAGGGGAGGCCCCCTACGAGCAGTACTTC
-	TRBV5-6	-	TRBJ1-2	CASSLVGSQGNYGYTF	TGTGCCAGCAGCTTGGTTGGGTCCCAGGGGAACTATGGCTACACCTTC
-	TRBV6-5	-	TRBJ1-6	CASSYDRQPESPLHF	TGTGCCAGCAGTTACGATCGGCAGCCCGAATCACCCCTCCACTTT
TRBD1	TRBV27	-	TRBJ2-1	CASSLQGAINEQFF	TGTGCCAGCAGTCTACAGGGGGCTATCAATGAGCAGTTCTTC
-	TRBV7-3	once	TRBJ2-5	CASSLTTKETQYF	TGTGCCAGCAGCTTAACGACCAAGGAGACCCAGTACTTC